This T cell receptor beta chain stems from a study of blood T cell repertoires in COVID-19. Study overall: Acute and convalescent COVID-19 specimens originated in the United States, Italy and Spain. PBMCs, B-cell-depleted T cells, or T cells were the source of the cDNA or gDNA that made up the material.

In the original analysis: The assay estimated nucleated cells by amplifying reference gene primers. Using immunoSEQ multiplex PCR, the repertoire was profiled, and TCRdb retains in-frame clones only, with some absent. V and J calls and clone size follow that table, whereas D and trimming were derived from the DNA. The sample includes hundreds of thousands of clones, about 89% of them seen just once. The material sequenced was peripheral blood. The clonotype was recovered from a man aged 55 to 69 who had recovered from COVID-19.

For the CDR3, the DNA is TGTGCCATCAGTGACCCGGGGGGGTTTGAAGCTTTCTTT. Amino acid sequence: CAISDPGGFEAFF. The chain links TRBV10-3 to TRBJ1-1; D might be TRBD1 (5 bases). Trimming stripped 3 bases from V and 7 bases from J, with 12 bases between. CDR3 length: 13 residues. Germline CDR1 and CDR2: ENHRY and SYGVKD.